The 13 T cell receptor beta chains below come from one sample, sequenced in a study of tumor-infiltrating lymphocytes in primary liver carcinoma. The source material, about 18-33 mg of unsorted bulk tissue, was used to co-extract RNA and DNA. Priming with a constant-region primer yielded TCR beta cDNA from about 480 ng total RNA. Slightly modified ARM-PCR, run as three nested multiplex PCR rounds, produced the TCR beta libraries. The study ran its first two PCR rounds for around 10 cycles each, using TRBV1-TRBV30 forward primers and a C-beta reverse primer. From the multiplex PCR reads, TCRdb called clonotypes with MiXCR, one entry per CDR3 protein. In the table there are roughly 91,000 distinct CDR3 sequences, about 70% of which are singletons. The source material was liver tumor tissue from sampling region 5. Subset meaning: tumor region T5, tumor centre. All receptors derive from a woman aged 55-70 years with primary liver carcinoma and hepatitis B virus infection.

Details on this clonotype: The CDR3 does not end in the conserved phenylalanine or tryptophan, so this is likely a read error. The chain joins TRBV10-3 to TRBJ2-7; 11 positions match TRBD2. The CDR3 covers 17 residues. Germline values: CDR1 ENHRY, CDR2 SYGVKD. Trimming removed 8 bases from V and 2 bases from J; junction bases left unmatched: 14. In DNA, the CDR3 is TGTGCCATCGGGCGTTGGCTAGCGGGAGGAGCGACCTACGAGCAGTACTCC. Amino acids: CAIGRWLAGGATYEQYS.

This clonotype was detected only once. As the CDR3 is not closed by the conserved phenylalanine or tryptophan, this likely results from a read error. J is TRBJ2-2 and V is TRBV14, with D uncertain. Germline CDR1 SGHDN, CDR2 FVKESK. The CDR3 spans 16 residues. This CDR3 reads CVSSQKLTANTGELFL. The CDR3 DNA reads TGTGTCAGCAGCCAAAAACTCACGGCGAACACCGGGGAGCTGTTTCTT.

On this clonotype: The germline gene is not matched at one end of the junction; a read error may be the cause. J is TRBJ2-1 and V is TRBV2; 7 positions agree with TRBD1. The CDR3 is made up of 13 amino acids. Looked up from germline, CDR1 is SNHLY and CDR2 is FYNNEI. The CDR3 DNA sequence: TGTACCAGCAGACAGGGTTCCTACAATGAGCAGTTCTTC. Protein sequence: CTSRQGSYNEQFF.

As for this clonotype: This may stem from a read error, because a much larger clone lies one nucleotide away. The chain joins TRBV5-6 to TRBJ2-4; D gene uncertain. CDR3 size: 16 residues. Germline values: CDR1 SGHDT, CDR2 YYEEEE. The CDR3 DNA is TGTGCCAACAGCTTACTACAGTTACTAGCCAAAAACATTCAGTACTTC. It translates to CANSLLQLLAKNIQYF.

This clonotype has only one observation. Germline and junction disagree at one end, which may indicate a read error. The V gene is TRBV6-1, the J gene TRBJ2-7; tentative D call: TRBD1 (5 bases). The length of the CDR3 is 16 residues. Germline CDR1 reads MNHNS; CDR2 reads SASEGT. Here the CDR3 reads CVSSEGVGASSYEQYF. CDR3 DNA sequence: TGTGTCAGCAGTGAAGGGGTAGGGGCGAGCTCCTACGAGCAGTACTTC.

On this clonotype itself: A read error is possible here, since a much larger clone lies one base away. The chain couples TRBV7-9 to TRBJ2-5; D gene uncertain. In germline, CDR1 is SEHNR, CDR2 FQNEAQ (reference sequence). This CDR3 contains 14 residues. As DNA, the CDR3 is TGTGGCAGCAGCTTAGATCGGCTTGAAGAGACCCAGTACTTC. It translates to CGSSLDRLEETQYF.

About this clonotype itself: The junction does not match germline at one end; this may be a read error. The CDR3 here is CASSQVWDRGITDTQYF. CDR3 in DNA: TGCGCCAGTAGCCAAGTTTGGGACAGGGGAATCACAGATACGCAGTATTTT. V and J are TRBV4-1 and TRBJ2-3, with TRBD1 matching 10 bases. This CDR3 is 17 amino acids long. Germline CDR1 reads MGHRA; CDR2 reads YSYEKL.

This clonotype has a count of ten or more. The chain uses TRBV6-6 and TRBJ2-1; 9 bases are a match to TRBD2. This CDR3 contains 15 residues. With 6 bases clipped from V and 7 bases from J, the junction kept 10 bases outside the gene matches. Germline V gene sequence: CDR1 MNHNY, CDR2 SVGAGI (reference sequence). The CDR3 bases are TGTGCCAGCAGCCTCGGGGCGGGGGGGGCTAATGAGCAGTTCTTC. Encoded protein: CASSLGAGGANEQFF.

In the case of this clonotype: A much bigger clone sits one base away, suggesting this may be a read error. The V gene is TRBV30, the J gene TRBJ1-2; 7 nucleotides line up with TRBD1. Germline V gene sequence: CDR1 GTSNPN, CDR2 SVGIG (reference sequence). CDR3 length: 12 amino acids. The CDR3 region has the DNA TGTGCCTGGAGTGCCCTGGGACAGTTCTACTCCTTC. Amino acid sequence: CAWSALGQFYSF.

This clonotype was counted at least ten times. V and J are TRBV5-6 and TRBJ2-1; 9 nucleotides match TRBD1. The CDR3 loop spans 15 amino acids. V gave up 4 bases and J gave up 4 bases; unmatched junction bases: 6. The germline V gene encodes CDR1 SGHDT and CDR2 YYEEEE. CDR3 amino acids: CASSHRGRRYNEQFF. As DNA, the CDR3 is TGTGCCAGCAGCCACAGGGGGCGACGGTACAATGAGCAGTTCTTC.

This clonotype appeared once. Given the absence of the conserved phenylalanine or tryptophan at the CDR3 end, a read error is likely. The rearrangement uses TRBV5-6 and TRBJ2-3; 8 nucleotides match TRBD2. V trimming: 5 bases; J trimming: 11 bases; junction bases outside the gene matches: 16. The germline V gene has CDR1 SGHDT and CDR2 YYEEEE. This CDR3 is 15 amino acids long. CDR3 region: CASSRTGTSQTQQYY. The CDR3 coding sequence is TGTGCCAGCAGTCGAACCGGGACTAGTCAGACACAGCAGTATTAT.

This clonotype was recorded many times. The rearrangement joins TRBV4-2 to TRBJ2-2, with 12 bases matching TRBD2. CDR3 length: 19 amino acids. CDR1 is LGHNA, CDR2 YNFKEQ, per germline. Trimming removed 4 bases from V and 0 bases from J; junction bases left unmatched: 9. Written as DNA, the CDR3 is TGTGCCAGCAGCCGTACGGGACTAGCGGGTACCGCGAACACCGGGGAGCTGTTTTTT. It translates to CASSRTGLAGTANTGELFF.

To note about this clonotype: A junction end diverges from the germline sequence, so it may reflect a read error. V and J are TRBV11-1 and TRBJ2-7; perhaps D is TRBD1 or TRBD2 (6 bases each). The CDR3 loop spans 14 amino acids. Germline CDR1 reads SGHAT; CDR2 reads FQDESV (reference sequence). The DNA of the CDR3 is TGTGCCAGCAGCTTAAGGGGGGCCCCCTACGAGCAATACTTC. It specifies CASSLRGAPYEQYF.